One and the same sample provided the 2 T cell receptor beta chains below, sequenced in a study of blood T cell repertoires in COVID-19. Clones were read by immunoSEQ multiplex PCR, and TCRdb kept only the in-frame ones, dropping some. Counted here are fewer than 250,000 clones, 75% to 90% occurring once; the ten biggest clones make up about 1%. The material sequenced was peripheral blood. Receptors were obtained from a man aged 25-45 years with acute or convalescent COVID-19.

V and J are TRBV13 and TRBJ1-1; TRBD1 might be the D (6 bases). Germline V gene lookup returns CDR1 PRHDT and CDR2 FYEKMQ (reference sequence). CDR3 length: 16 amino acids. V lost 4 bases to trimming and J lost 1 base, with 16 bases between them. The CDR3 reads CASSSSPWTANTEAFF. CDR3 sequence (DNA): TGTGCCAGCAGCTCTTCTCCTTGGACAGCGAACACTGAAGCTTTCTTT.

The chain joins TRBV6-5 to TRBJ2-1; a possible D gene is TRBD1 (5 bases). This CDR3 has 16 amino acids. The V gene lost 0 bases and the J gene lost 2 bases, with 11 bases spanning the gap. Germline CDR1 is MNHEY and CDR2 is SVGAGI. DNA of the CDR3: TGTGCCAGCAGTTACTCCACCTCAGGGCCCTACAATGAGCAGTTCTTC. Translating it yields CASSYSTSGPYNEQFF.